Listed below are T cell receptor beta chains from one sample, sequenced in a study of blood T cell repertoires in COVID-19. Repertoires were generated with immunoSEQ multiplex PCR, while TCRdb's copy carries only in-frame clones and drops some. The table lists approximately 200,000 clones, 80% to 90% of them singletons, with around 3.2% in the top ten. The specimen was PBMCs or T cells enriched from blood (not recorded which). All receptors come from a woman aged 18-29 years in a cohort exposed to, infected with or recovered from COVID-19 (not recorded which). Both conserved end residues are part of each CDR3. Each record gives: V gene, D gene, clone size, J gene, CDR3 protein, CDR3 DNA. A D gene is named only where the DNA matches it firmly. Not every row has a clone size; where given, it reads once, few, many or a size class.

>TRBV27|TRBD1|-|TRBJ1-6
CASSWSTRGQDYNSPLHF
TGTGCCAGCAGTTGGAGTACCCGGGGACAGGATTATAATTCACCCCTCCACTTT
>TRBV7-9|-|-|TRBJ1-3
CASSTGTGNTIYF
TGTGCCAGCAGCACCGGGACTGGAAACACCATATATTTT
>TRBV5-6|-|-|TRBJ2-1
CASSSTDGSSYNEQFF
TGTGCCAGCAGCTCAACTGACGGGAGCTCCTACAATGAGCAGTTCTTC
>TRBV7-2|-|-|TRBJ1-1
CASSSGMNTEAFF
TGTGCCAGCAGCTCAGGCATGAACACTGAAGCTTTCTTT
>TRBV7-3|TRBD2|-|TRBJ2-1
CASSLSLAGSYNEQFF
TGTGCCAGCAGCTTAAGTCTAGCGGGATCCTACAATGAGCAGTTCTTC
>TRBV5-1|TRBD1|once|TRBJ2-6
CASSLTGTGGISGANVLTF
TGCGCCAGCAGCTTGACCGGGACAGGGGGCATTTCTGGGGCCAACGTCCTGACTTTC
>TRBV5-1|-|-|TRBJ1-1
CASSLSGDTEAFF
TGCGCCAGCAGCTTATCAGGGGACACTGAAGCTTTCTTT
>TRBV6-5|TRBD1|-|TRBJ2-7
CASSYIAGGGNEQYF
TGTGCCAGCAGTTACATTGCAGGGGGCGGAAACGAGCAGTACTTC
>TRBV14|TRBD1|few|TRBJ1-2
CASSSDRGLGYTF
TGTGCCAGCAGCAGCGACAGGGGGTTAGGCTACACCTTC
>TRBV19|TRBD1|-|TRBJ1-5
CASSFGQGDQPQHF
TGTGCCAGTAGTTTCGGGCAGGGGGATCAGCCCCAGCATTTT
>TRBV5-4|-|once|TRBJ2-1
CASSLWGISGTQFF
TGTGCCAGCAGCTTGTGGGGGATTAGCGGAACGCAGTTCTTC
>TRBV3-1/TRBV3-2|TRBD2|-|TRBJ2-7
CASSPSGRLYEQYF
TGTGCCAGCAGCCCTAGCGGGAGGTTGTACGAGCAGTACTTC
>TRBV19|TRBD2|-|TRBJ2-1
CASSIMGLAGGGVEQFF
TGTGCCAGTAGTATTATGGGTCTAGCGGGAGGAGGGGTTGAGCAGTTCTTC